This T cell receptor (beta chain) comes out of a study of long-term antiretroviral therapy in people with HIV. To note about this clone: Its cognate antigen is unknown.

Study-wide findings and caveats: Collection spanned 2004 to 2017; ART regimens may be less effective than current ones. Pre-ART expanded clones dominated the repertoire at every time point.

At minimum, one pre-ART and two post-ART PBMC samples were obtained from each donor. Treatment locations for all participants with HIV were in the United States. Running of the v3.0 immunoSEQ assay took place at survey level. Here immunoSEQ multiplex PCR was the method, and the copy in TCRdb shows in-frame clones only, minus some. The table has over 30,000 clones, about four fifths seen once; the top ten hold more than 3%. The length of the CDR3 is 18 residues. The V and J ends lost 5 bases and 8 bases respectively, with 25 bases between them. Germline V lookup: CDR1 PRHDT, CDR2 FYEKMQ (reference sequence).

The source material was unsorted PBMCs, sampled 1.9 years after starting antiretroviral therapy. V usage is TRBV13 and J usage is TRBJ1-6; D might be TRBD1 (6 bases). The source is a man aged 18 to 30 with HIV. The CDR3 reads CASSPMGGGATKYSPLHF. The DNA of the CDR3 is TGTGCCAGCAGCCCAATGGGTGGGGGGGCAACCAAGTATTCACCCCTCCACTTT.